The T cell receptor beta chain under discussion was sequenced for a study of blood T cell repertoires in COVID-19. Whole-study context: Material from acute and convalescent COVID-19 was sourced from the United States, Italy and Spain.

Under the authors' procedure: Estimates of nucleated cell counts were drawn from the amplification of reference gene primers. TCRdb's copy holds only in-frame clones and misses some; the assay was immunoSEQ multiplex PCR. The V and J calls and clone size are taken from that table; D and trimming were inferred from the DNA. The repertoire consists of around 500,000 clones, with roughly 88% occurring once and the leading ten covering more than 3%. The TCR sequence derives from a human donor in a cohort sampled during active COVID-19. Specimen: peripheral blood.

The CDR3 protein is CASSVSGGNQPQHF. In nucleotides, the CDR3 is TGTGCCAGCAGCGTTTCAGGGGGCAATCAGCCCCAGCATTTT. The V call is TRBV9, the J call TRBJ1-5; TRBD1 is a possible D gene (6 bases). The CDR3 length is 14 residues. Germline V gene lookup returns CDR1 SGDLS and CDR2 YYNGEE. Trimming pared 2 bases from V and 2 bases from J, leaving 8 bases between. The full variable domain, rest sourced from reference TRBV9 and TRBJ1-5, is DSGVTQTPKHLITATGQRVTLRCSPRSGDLSVYWYQQSLDQGLQFLIQYYNGEERAKGNILERFSAQQFPDLHSELNLSSLELGDSALYFCASSVSGGNQPQHFGDGTRLSIL.